The T cell receptor beta chain described here comes from a study of follicular helper T cells after annual influenza vaccination. The method was immunoSEQ multiplex PCR; TCRdb's version includes in-frame clones alone and lacks a portion of them. Of approximately 13,000 clones in the sample, about 78% are singletons; the top ten hold around 0.45%. The CDR3 runs to 14 residues. Germline CDR1 reads SGHRS; CDR2 reads YFSETQ. Trimming shortened V by 5 bases and J by 1 base, and 12 bases separated the two germline ends. Points on this clone: Its target is not known.

The study, taken as a whole, reports: ICOS+CD38+ cTfh clonality change tracked circulating plasmablast frequency change. Recurrent ICOS+CD38+ cTfh clonotypes included tetramer and AIM influenza-specific ones.

The time point: 2014-2015 season, pre-vaccination. Each time point used roughly 35 to 110 mL of blood. The specimen comprised CXCR5- memory CD4+ T cells sorted from blood, sampled on the day of influenza vaccination. The receptor comes from an adult who received the influenza vaccine. The chain has TRBV5-1 and TRBJ1-1; TRBD1 is a possible D gene (5 bases). CDR3 loop: CASRMTGPNTEAFF. DNA of the CDR3: TGCGCCAGCAGGATGACGGGGCCGAACACTGAAGCTTTCTTT. Full variable domain (rest looked up from reference TRBV5-1 and TRBJ1-1): KAGVTQTPRYLIKTRGQQVTLSCSPISGHRSVSWYQQTPGQGLQFLFEYFSETQRNKGNFPGRFSGRQFSNSRSEMNVSTLELGDSALYLCASRMTGPNTEAFFGQGTRLTVV.